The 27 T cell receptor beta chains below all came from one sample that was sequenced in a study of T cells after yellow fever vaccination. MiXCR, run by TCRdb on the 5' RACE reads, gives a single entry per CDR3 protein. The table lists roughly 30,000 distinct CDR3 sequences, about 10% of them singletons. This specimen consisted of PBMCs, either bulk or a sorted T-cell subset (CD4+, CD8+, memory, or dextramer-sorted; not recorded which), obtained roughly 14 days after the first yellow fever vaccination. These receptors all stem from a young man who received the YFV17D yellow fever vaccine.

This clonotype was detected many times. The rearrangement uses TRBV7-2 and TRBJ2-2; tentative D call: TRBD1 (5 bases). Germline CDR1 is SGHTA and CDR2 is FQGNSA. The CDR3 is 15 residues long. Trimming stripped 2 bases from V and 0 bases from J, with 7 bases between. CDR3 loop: CASSLRTTNTGELFF. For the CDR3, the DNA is TGTGCCAGCAGCTTAAGGACAACGAACACCGGGGAGCTGTTTTTT.

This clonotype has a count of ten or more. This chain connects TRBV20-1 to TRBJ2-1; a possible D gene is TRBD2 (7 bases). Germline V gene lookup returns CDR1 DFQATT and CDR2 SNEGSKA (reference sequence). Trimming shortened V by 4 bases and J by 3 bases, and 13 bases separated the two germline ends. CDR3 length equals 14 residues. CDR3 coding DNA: TGCAGTGCTATGGGGGGGGCTGTCTACAATGAGCAGTTCTTC. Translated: CSAMGGAVYNEQFF.

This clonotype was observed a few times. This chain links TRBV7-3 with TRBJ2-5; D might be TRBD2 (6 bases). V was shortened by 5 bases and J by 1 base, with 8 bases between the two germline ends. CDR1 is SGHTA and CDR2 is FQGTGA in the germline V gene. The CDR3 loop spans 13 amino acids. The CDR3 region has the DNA TGTGCCAGCAGCGTTAGCGGCCAAGAGACCCAGTACTTC. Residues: CASSVSGQETQYF.

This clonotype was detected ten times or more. The CDR3 reads CASSSFTSSTGTQYF. In nucleotides, the CDR3 is TGTGCCAGCAGTTCATTTACTAGCTCTACGGGGACCCAGTACTTC. V gene TRBV27 combines with J gene TRBJ2-5; tentatively, D is TRBD2 (6 bases). V gave up 4 bases and J gave up 7 bases, with 19 bases separating them. Germline lookup yields CDR1 MNHEY and CDR2 SMNVEV (reference sequence). This CDR3 spans 15 amino acids.

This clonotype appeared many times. The DNA for the CDR3 is TGTGCCAGCAGAATTAGCGGACAGCAGTCCTACAATGAGCAGTTCTTC. This translates into CASRISGQQSYNEQFF. V and J are TRBV6-5 and TRBJ2-1; D possibly matches TRBD1 or TRBD2 (6 bases each). The CDR3 totals 16 residues. The ends were cut back, 6 bases at V and 1 base at J, with 16 bases in the middle. Germline lookup yields CDR1 MNHEY and CDR2 SVGAGI.

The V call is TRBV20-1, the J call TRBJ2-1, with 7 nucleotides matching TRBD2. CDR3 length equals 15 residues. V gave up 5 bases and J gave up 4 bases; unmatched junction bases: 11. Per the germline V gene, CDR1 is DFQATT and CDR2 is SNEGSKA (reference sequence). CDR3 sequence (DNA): TGCAGTGCTTGGTGGACGGCGGGGGTATACAATGAGCAGTTCTTC. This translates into CSAWWTAGVYNEQFF.

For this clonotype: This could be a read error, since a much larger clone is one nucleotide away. CDR3 DNA sequence: TGCGTCAGCAGCCAAGGGGACAGGGCAAGCACAGATACGCAGTATTTT. It is translated as CVSSQGDRASTDTQYF. The chain links TRBV4-3 to TRBJ2-3; 9 nucleotides agree with TRBD1. Looked up from germline, CDR1 is LGHNA and CDR2 is YSLEER. The CDR3 extends over 16 amino acids.

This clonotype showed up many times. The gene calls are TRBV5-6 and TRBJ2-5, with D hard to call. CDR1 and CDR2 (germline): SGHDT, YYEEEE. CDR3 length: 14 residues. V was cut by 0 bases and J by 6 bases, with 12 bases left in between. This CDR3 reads CASSLDGQLQTQYF. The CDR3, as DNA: TGTGCCAGCAGCTTGGACGGCCAGCTACAGACCCAGTACTTC.

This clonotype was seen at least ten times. The CDR3 coding sequence is TGCGCCAGCAGCCAAGATGGTTGGCAGGGTGGAGGGGCTGAAAAACTGTTTTTT. Its protein product is CASSQDGWQGGGAEKLFF. The chain has TRBV4-3 and TRBJ1-4; a possible D gene is TRBD1 (5 bases). The CDR3 is made up of 18 amino acids. V lost 0 bases and J 7 bases, leaving 21 bases between the germline ends. Germline CDR1 and CDR2: LGHNA and YSLEER.

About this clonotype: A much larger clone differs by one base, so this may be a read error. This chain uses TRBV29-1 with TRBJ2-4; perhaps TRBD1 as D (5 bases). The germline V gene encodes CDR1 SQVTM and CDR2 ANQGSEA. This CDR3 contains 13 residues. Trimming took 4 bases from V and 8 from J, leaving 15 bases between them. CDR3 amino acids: CSVAQAKSDIQYF. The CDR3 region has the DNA TGCAGCGTTGCACAGGCAAAGAGTGACATTCAGTACTTC.

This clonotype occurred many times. The DNA for the CDR3 is TGTGCCACCAGCGTTGACAGGAGACCTCAAGAGACCCAGTACTTC. The encoded protein is CATSVDRRPQETQYF. The rearrangement joins TRBV15 to TRBJ2-5, with D maybe TRBD1 (6 bases). Trimming cost V 5 bases and J 2 bases, with 15 bases left between them. Germline CDR1 and CDR2: LNHNV and YYDKDF (reference sequence). The CDR3 consists of 15 residues.

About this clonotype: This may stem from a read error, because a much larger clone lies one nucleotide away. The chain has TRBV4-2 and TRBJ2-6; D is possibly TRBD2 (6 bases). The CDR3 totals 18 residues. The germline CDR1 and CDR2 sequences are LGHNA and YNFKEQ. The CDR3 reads CTSSLAPGLSSGANVLTF. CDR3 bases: TGTACCAGCAGCCTAGCTCCGGGACTGAGCTCTGGGGCCAACGTCCTGACTTTC.

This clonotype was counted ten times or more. Written as DNA, the CDR3 is TGTGCCAGCAGCCGGGACCGAGGCGAGCAGTACTTC. Translating it yields CASSRDRGEQYF. The V gene is TRBV5-4, the J gene TRBJ2-7; either TRBD1 or TRBD2 may supply D (5 bases each). The CDR3 loop spans 12 amino acids. Germline CDR1 and CDR2: SGHNT and YYREEE (reference sequence). V shed 4 bases and J shed 6 bases, with 11 bases lying between them.

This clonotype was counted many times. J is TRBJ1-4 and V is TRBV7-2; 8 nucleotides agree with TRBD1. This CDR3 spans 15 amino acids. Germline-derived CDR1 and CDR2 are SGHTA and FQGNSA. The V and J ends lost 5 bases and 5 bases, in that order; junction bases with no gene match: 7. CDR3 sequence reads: CASSQRTGRNEKLFF. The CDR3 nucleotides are TGTGCCAGCAGCCAGAGGACAGGGAGGAATGAAAAACTGTTTTTT.

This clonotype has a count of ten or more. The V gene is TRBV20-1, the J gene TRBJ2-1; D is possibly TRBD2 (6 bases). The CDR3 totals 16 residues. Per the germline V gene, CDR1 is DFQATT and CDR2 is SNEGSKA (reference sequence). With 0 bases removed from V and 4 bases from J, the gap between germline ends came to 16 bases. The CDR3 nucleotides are TGCAGTGCTAGAGATTATAAGCGGGCTACTTACAATGAGCAGTTCTTC. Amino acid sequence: CSARDYKRATYNEQFF.

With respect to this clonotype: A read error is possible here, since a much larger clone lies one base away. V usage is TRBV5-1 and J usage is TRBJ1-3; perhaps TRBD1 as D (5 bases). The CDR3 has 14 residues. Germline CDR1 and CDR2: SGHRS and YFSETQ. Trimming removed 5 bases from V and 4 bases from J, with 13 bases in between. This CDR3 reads CASSMDTAGNTIYF. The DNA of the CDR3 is TGCGCCAGCAGTATGGACACTGCGGGAAACACCATATATTTT. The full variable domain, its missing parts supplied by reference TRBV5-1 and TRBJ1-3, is KAGVTQTPRYLIKTRGQQVTLSCSPISGHRSVSWYQQTPGQGLQFLFEYFSETQRNKGNFPGRFSGRQFSNSRSEMNVSTLELGDSALYLCASSMDTAGNTIYFGEGSWLTVV.

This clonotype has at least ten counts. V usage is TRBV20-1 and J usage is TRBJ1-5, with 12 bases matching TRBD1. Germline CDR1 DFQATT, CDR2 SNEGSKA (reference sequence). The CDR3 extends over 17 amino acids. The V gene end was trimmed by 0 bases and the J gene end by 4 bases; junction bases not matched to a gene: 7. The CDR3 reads CSARDQGTGGGNQPQHF. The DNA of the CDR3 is TGCAGTGCTAGAGATCAAGGGACAGGGGGCGGAAATCAGCCCCAGCATTTT.

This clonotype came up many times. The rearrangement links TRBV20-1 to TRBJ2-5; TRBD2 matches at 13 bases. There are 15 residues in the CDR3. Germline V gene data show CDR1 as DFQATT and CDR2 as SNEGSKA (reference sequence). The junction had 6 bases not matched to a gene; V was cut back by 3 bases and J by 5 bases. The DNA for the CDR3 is TGCAGTGCTAGGGGGACTAGCGGGGACCTGGAGACCCAGTACTTC. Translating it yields CSARGTSGDLETQYF.

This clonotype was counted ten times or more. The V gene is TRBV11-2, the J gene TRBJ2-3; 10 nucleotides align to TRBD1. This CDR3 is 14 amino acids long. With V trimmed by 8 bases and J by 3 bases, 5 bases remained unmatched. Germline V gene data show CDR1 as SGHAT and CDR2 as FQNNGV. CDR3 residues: CASARDRGTDTQYF. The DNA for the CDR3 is TGTGCCAGCGCCCGGGACAGGGGAACAGATACGCAGTATTTT.

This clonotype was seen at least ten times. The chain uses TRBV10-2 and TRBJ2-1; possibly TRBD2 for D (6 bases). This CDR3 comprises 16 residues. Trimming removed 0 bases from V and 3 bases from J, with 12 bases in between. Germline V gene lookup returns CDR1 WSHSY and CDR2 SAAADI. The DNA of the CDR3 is TGCGCCAGCAGTGAGTCTGGACTACTTTACTACAATGAGCAGTTCTTC. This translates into CASSESGLLYYNEQFF.

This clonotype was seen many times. The CDR3 reads CASSHSEGLAGLAQYF. The CDR3 DNA sequence: TGTGCCAGCAGCCACTCCGAGGGACTAGCGGGGTTGGCGCAGTACTTC. The V gene is TRBV3-1, the J gene TRBJ2-7; 13 bases fit TRBD2. The germline gives CDR1 LGHDT, CDR2 YNNKEL (reference sequence). The CDR3 is made up of 16 amino acids. J gave up 9 bases and V 3 bases, and 11 bases lay outside the gene matches.

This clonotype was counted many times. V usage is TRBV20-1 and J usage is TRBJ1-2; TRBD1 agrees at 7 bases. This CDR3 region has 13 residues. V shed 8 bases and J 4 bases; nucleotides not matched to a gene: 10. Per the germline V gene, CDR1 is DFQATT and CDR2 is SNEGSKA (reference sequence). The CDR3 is CSTSRGLLYGYTF. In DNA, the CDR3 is TGCAGTACCTCAAGGGGGCTCCTCTATGGCTACACCTTC.

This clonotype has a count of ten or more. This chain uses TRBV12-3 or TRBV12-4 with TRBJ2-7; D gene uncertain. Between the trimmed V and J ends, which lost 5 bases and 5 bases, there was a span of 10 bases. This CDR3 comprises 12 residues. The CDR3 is CASSPRFDEQYF. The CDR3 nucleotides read TGTGCCAGCAGTCCCCGTTTCGACGAGCAGTACTTC.

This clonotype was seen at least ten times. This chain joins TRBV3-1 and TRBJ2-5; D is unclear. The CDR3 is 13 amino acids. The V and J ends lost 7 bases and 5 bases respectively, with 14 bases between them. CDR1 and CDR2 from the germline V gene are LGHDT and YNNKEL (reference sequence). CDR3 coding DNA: TGTGCCAGCACGTGGTTTGGCGGTGAGACCCAGTACTTC. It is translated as CASTWFGGETQYF.

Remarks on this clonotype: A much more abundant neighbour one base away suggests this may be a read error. The CDR3 DNA is TGTGCCAGCAGCACCGGCAGGGTCAGCAATCAGCCCCAGCATTTT. It encodes CASSTGRVSNQPQHF. The chain couples TRBV7-2 to TRBJ1-5; perhaps TRBD1 as D (5 bases). The CDR3 is made up of 15 amino acids. The germline V gene encodes CDR1 SGHTA and CDR2 FQGNSA. Trimming cost V 5 bases and J 1 base, with 12 bases left between them.

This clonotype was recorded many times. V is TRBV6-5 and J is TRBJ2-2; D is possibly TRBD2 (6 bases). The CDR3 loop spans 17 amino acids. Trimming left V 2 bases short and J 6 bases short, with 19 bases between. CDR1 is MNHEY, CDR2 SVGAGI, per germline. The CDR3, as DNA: TGTGCCAGCAGTTACCGTTCTAGCGCAGATTATTCCGGGGAGCTGTTTTTT. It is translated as CASSYRSSADYSGELFF.

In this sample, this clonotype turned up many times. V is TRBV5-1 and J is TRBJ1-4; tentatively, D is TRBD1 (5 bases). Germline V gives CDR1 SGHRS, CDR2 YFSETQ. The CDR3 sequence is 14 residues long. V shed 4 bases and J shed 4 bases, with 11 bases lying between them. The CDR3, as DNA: TGCGCCAGCAGCCCAGACAGCTTTAATGAAAAACTGTTTTTT. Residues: CASSPDSFNEKLFF.